What follows are 14 T cell receptor beta chains derived from one specimen sequenced in a study of blood T cell repertoires in COVID-19. Generated by immunoSEQ multiplex PCR, the TCRdb table keeps only in-frame clones and is missing some. The table records roughly 330,000 clones, 75% to 90% of them present only once. Sequencing input: PBMCs or T cells enriched from blood (not recorded which). These receptors were obtained from a man aged 30 to 39 who had recovered from COVID-19.

The V call is TRBV2, the J call TRBJ1-4; D is uncertain. Looked up from germline, CDR1 is SNHLY and CDR2 is FYNNEI. Trimming took 8 bases from V and 6 from J, leaving 10 bases between them. The CDR3 is made up of 12 amino acids. CDR3 sequence: CASCDLDEKLFF. The CDR3 bases are TGTGCCAGCTGCGACTTAGATGAAAAACTGTTTTTT.

The J gene is TRBJ1-6, the V gene TRBV4-1; D uncertain. The CDR3 is 17 amino acids. Germline V gene lookup returns CDR1 MGHRA and CDR2 YSYEKL. Trimming stripped 0 bases from V and 0 bases from J, with 9 bases between. The CDR3: CASSQEYDSSYNSPLHF. The CDR3 DNA is TGCGCCAGCAGCCAAGAATATGATAGCTCCTATAATTCACCCCTCCACTTT.

In DNA form, the CDR3 reads TGTGCCAGCAATCGACAGGGCTCTGGAAACACCATATATTTT. Its translation is CASNRQGSGNTIYF. The V call is TRBV28, the J call TRBJ1-3; 7 bases match TRBD1. CDR3 length: 14 residues. After removal of 7 bases from V and 0 bases from J, the junction contained 3 bases not matched to a gene. Germline CDR1 is MDHEN and CDR2 is SYDVKM.

The count of this clone is one. The chain couples TRBV6-2 or TRBV6-3 to TRBJ2-7; the match to TRBD2 covers 8 bases. The J segment lost 6 bases and the V segment lost 6 bases, leaving 10 bases of the junction unmatched. This CDR3 comprises 14 residues. Germline V gives CDR1 MNHEY, CDR2 SVGEGT. The CDR3 is CASSRPGLEREQYF. CDR3 in DNA: TGTGCCAGCAGCCGGCCGGGACTAGAGCGCGAGCAGTACTTC.

This clone was counted once. The chain combines TRBV7-6 with TRBJ2-3, with D unresolved. This CDR3 has 16 amino acids. Germline lookup yields CDR1 SGHVS and CDR2 FNYEAQ. Trimming pared 4 bases from V and 2 bases from J, leaving 16 bases between. The CDR3 DNA reads as TGTGCCAGCAGCTCAACTCCAAACGAGGCCACAGATACGCAGTATTTT. Amino acid sequence: CASSSTPNEATDTQYF.

Concerning this clone itself: Other DNA sequences from this sample encode an identical CDR3 as well. The genes are TRBV7-9 and TRBJ1-1; possible D gene TRBD1, 5 bases. CDR1 and CDR2 (germline): SEHNR, FQNEAQ (reference sequence). V was shortened by 4 bases and J by 3 bases, with 12 bases between the two germline ends. The CDR3 covers 14 residues. This CDR3 is CASSSQGGDTEAFF. The CDR3 bases are TGTGCCAGCAGCTCCCAGGGTGGTGACACTGAAGCTTTCTTT. Drawing the rest from reference TRBV7-9 and TRBJ1-1, the complete variable domain is DTGVSQNPRHKITKRGQNVTFRCDPISEHNRLYWYRQTLGQGPEFLTYFQNEAQLEKSRLLSDRFSAERPKGSFSTLEIQRTEQGDSAMYLCASSSQGGDTEAFFGQGTRLTVV.

The chain is built from TRBV15 and TRBJ2-1, with 9 bases fitting TRBD1. The junction had 2 bases not matched to a gene; V was cut back by 3 bases and J by 8 bases. CDR3 size: 13 residues. CDR1 and CDR2 (germline): LNHNV, YYDKDF (reference sequence). CDR3: CATSRHRGHEQFF. DNA for the CDR3: TGTGCCACCAGCAGGCACAGGGGGCATGAGCAGTTCTTC. The complete variable domain, with remaining parts taken from reference TRBV15 and TRBJ2-1, reads DAMVIQNPRYQVTQFGKPVTLSCSQTLNHNVMYWYQQKSSQAPKLLFHYYDKDFNNEADTPDNFQSRRPNTSFCFLDIRSPGLGDTAMYLCATSRHRGHEQFFGPGTRLTVL.

This clone appeared a few times. The chain carries TRBV7-9 and TRBJ2-5; TRBD2 matches at 10 bases. Germline-derived CDR1 and CDR2 are SEHNR and FQNEAQ (reference sequence). This CDR3 has 15 residues. V trimming: 5 bases; J trimming: 4 bases; junction bases outside the gene matches: 7. Here the CDR3 DNA reads TGTGCCAGCAGCCCAAGCGGGGGGGCCCGAGAGACCCAGTACTTC. It translates to CASSPSGGARETQYF. Full variable domain (rest looked up from reference TRBV7-9 and TRBJ2-5): DTGVSQNPRHKITKRGQNVTFRCDPISEHNRLYWYRQTLGQGPEFLTYFQNEAQLEKSRLLSDRFSAERPKGSFSTLEIQRTEQGDSAMYLCASSPSGGARETQYFGPGTRLLVL.

The chain employs TRBV5-1 and TRBJ1-5; D remains ambiguous. Trimming took off 0 bases at V and 4 bases at J, with 8 bases between the two ends. The CDR3 has 14 amino acids. Germline values: CDR1 SGHRS, CDR2 YFSETQ. CDR3 amino acids: CASSLANSNQPQHF. The CDR3 bases are TGCGCCAGCAGCTTGGCCAACAGTAATCAGCCCCAGCATTTT. Full variable domain (remainder filled in from reference TRBV5-1 and TRBJ1-5): KAGVTQTPRYLIKTRGQQVTLSCSPISGHRSVSWYQQTPGQGLQFLFEYFSETQRNKGNFPGRFSGRQFSNSRSEMNVSTLELGDSALYLCASSLANSNQPQHFGDGTRLSIL.

This clone was detected only once. The genes are TRBV7-9 and TRBJ1-1; no reliable D call. The CDR3 consists of 13 residues. Germline V gene sequence: CDR1 SEHNR, CDR2 FQNEAQ (reference sequence). Deletions cut 4 bases from V and 4 bases from J, with 10 bases between. The CDR3 protein is CASSSSEGTEAFF. CDR3 sequence (DNA): TGTGCCAGCAGCTCGTCAGAGGGCACTGAAGCTTTCTTT.

The V gene is TRBV5-4, the J gene TRBJ1-2; 7 positions match TRBD1. There are 13 residues in the CDR3. The V gene's germline CDR1 is SGHNT and CDR2 YYREEE (reference sequence). V lost 4 bases, J lost 6 bases, and 6 bases stayed unmatched. The CDR3 protein is CASSARDSHGYTF. CDR3 sequence (DNA): TGTGCCAGCAGCGCCCGGGACAGCCATGGCTACACCTTC. Together with reference TRBV5-4 and TRBJ1-2, the CDR3 gives the full variable domain: ETGVTQSPTHLIKTRGQQVTLRCSSQSGHNTVSWYQQALGQGPQFIFQYYREEENGRGNFPPRFSGLQFPNYSSELNVNALELDDSALYLCASSARDSHGYTFGSGTRLTVV.

The chain employs TRBV20-1 and TRBJ1-1; TRBD1 might be the D (6 bases). CDR3 length: 12 amino acids. Germline CDR1 and CDR2: DFQATT and SNEGSKA (reference sequence). V was clipped by 3 bases and J by 7 bases, with 12 bases between them. The DNA for the CDR3 is TGCAGTGCTAGTCGGACAGCCCTTGAAGCTTTCTTT. Translating gives CSASRTALEAFF.

The V call is TRBV2, the J call TRBJ2-2, with 8 positions matching TRBD2. Unmatched junction bases numbered 4, after V lost 3 bases and J lost 4 bases. The CDR3 sequence is 15 residues long. The germline gives CDR1 SNHLY, CDR2 FYNNEI. CDR3 nucleotide sequence: TGTGCCAGCAGTGACCAGCGGGGGCTCACCGGGGAGCTGTTTTTT. It codes for CASSDQRGLTGELFF.

The chain employs TRBV18 and TRBJ1-2; unclear D gene. Germline V gene data show CDR1 as KGHSH and CDR2 as LQKENI. This CDR3 comprises 15 residues. The V and J ends lost 2 bases and 3 bases respectively, with 13 bases between them. DNA of the CDR3: TGTGCCAGCTCACCAGACGAGGGTTCTCACTATGGCTACACCTTC. Translating gives CASSPDEGSHYGYTF.